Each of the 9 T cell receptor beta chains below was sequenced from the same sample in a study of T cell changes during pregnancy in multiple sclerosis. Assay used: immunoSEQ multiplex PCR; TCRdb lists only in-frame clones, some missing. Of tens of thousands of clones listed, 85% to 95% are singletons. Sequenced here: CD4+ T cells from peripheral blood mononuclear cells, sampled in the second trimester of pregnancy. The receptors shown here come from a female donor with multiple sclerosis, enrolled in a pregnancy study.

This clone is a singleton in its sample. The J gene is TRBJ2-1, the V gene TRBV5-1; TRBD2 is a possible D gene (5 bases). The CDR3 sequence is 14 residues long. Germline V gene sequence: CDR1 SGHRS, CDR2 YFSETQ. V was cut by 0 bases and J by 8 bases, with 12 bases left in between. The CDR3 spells CASSLAGGGDEQFF. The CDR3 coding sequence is TGCGCCAGCAGCTTGGCCGGAGGCGGCGATGAGCAGTTCTTC.

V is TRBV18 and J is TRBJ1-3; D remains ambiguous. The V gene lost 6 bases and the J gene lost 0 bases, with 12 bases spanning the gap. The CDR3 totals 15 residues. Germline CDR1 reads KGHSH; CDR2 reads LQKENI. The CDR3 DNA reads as TGTGCCAGCTCCACCGACACGACCTCTGGAAACACCATATATTTT. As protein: CASSTDTTSGNTIYF. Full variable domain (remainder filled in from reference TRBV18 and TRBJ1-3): NAGVMQNPRHLVRRRGQEARLRCSPMKGHSHVYWYRQLPEEGLKFMVYLQKENIIDESGMPKERFSAEFPKEGPSILRIQQVVRGDSAAYFCASSTDTTSGNTIYFGEGSWLTVV.

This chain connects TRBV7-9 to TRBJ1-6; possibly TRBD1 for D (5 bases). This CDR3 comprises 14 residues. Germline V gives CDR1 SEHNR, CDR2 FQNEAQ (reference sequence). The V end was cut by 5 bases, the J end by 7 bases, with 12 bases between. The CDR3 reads CASSKGLGNSPLHF. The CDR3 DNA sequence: TGTGCCAGCAGCAAGGGGTTGGGGAATTCACCCCTCCACTTT. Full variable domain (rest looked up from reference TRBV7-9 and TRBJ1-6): DTGVSQNPRHKITKRGQNVTFRCDPISEHNRLYWYRQTLGQGPEFLTYFQNEAQLEKSRLLSDRFSAERPKGSFSTLEIQRTEQGDSAMYLCASSKGLGNSPLHFGNGTRLTVT.

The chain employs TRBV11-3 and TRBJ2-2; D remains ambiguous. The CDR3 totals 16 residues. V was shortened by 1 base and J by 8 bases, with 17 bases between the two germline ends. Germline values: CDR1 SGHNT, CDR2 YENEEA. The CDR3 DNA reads TGTGCCAGCAGCTTAGGCCTCGGAGCGTCAACTGGGGAGCTGTTTTTT. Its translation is CASSLGLGASTGELFF.

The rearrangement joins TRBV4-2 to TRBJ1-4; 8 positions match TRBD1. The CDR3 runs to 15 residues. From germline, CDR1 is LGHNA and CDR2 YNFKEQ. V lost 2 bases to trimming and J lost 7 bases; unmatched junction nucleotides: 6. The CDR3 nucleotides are TGTGCCAGCAGCCAACAGGGGGCTCAGGTTGAAAAACTGTTTTTT. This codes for CASSQQGAQVEKLFF.

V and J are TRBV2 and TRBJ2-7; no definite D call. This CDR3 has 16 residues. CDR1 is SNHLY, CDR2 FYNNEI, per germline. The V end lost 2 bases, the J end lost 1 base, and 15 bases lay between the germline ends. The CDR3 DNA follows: TGTGCCAGCAGTGAAAACCCTAGTATCCCTTCCTACGAGCAGTACTTC. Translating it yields CASSENPSIPSYEQYF.

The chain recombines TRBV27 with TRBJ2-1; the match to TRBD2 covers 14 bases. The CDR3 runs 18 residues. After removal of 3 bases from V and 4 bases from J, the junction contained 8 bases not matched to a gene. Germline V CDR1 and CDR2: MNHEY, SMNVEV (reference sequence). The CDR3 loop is CASSLKTSGGAFYNEQFF. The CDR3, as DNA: TGTGCCAGCAGTTTGAAGACTAGCGGGGGGGCGTTTTACAATGAGCAGTTCTTC.

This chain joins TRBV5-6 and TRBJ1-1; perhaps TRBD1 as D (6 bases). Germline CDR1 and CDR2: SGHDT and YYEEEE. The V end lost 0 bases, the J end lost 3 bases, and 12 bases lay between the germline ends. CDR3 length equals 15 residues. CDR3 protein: CASSLVRQADTEAFF. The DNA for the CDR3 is TGTGCCAGCAGCTTGGTTCGACAGGCGGACACTGAAGCTTTCTTT.

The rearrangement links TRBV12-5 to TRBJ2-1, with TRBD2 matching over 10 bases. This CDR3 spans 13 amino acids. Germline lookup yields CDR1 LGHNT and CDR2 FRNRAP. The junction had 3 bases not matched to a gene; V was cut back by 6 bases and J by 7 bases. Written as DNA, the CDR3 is TGTGCTAGTGGATATAGCGGGGGGAATGAGCAGTTCTTC. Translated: CASGYSGGNEQFF.